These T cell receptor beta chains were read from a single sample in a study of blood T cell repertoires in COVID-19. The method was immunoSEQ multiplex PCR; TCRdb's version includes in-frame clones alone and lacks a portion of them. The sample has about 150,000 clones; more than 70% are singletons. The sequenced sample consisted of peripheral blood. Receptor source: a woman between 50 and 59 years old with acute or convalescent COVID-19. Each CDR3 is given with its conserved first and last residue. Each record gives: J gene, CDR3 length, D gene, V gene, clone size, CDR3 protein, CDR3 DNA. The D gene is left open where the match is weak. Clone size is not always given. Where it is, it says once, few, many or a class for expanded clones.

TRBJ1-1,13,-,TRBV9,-,CASSVAPGHEAFF,TGTGCCAGCAGCGTAGCTCCGGGACACGAAGCTTTCTTT
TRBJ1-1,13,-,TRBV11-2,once,CASSLVGMAEAFF,TGTGCCAGCAGCTTAGTGGGCATGGCTGAAGCTTTCTTT
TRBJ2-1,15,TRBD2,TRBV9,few,CASSEFSGGRGEQFF,TGTGCCAGCAGCGAGTTTAGCGGGGGCCGCGGTGAGCAGTTCTTC
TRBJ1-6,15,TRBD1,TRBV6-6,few,CASSQTGGGNSPLHF,TGTGCCAGCAGTCAGACAGGGGGAGGTAATTCACCCCTCCACTTT
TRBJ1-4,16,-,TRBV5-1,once,CASSANARGYGEKLFF,TGCGCCAGCAGCGCAAATGCTCGGGGTTATGGTGAAAAACTGTTTTTT
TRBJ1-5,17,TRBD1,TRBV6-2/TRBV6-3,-,CASSFQTGGSSNQPQHF,TGTGCCAGCAGTTTCCAAACAGGGGGCAGCAGCAATCAGCCCCAGCATTTT
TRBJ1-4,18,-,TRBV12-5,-,CASGLVLPRTATNEKLFF,TGTGCTAGTGGTTTGGTACTGCCCCGGACTGCAACTAATGAAAAACTGTTTTTT
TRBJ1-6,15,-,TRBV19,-,CASSILTDSNSPLHF,TGTGCCAGTAGTATATTGACGGACAGTAATTCACCCCTCCACTTT
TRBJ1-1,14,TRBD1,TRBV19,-,CASSTQWGTDKAFF,TGTGCCAGTAGTACCCAATGGGGGACAGACAAAGCTTTCTTT
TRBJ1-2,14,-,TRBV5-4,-,CASSVGGRDYGYTF,TGTGCCAGCAGCGTGGGGGGCAGAGACTATGGCTACACCTTC
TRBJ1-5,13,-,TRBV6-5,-,CASFLGGFQPQHF,TGTGCCAGCTTCCTCGGGGGGTTTCAGCCCCAGCATTTT
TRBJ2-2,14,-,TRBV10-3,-,CAISPGQNTGELFF,TGTGCCATCAGCCCGGGACAGAACACCGGGGAGCTGTTTTTT
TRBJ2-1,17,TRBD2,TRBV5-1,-,CASSLKSGGFTYNEQFF,TGCGCCAGCAGCTTGAAAAGCGGGGGGTTCACCTACAATGAGCAGTTCTTC
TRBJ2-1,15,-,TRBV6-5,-,CASSRGAISYNEQFF,TGTGCCAGCAGCCGCGGGGCAATCTCCTACAATGAGCAGTTCTTC
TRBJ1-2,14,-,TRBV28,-,CASTSPGTNYGYTF,TGTGCCAGCACCTCCCCAGGCACTAACTATGGCTACACCTTC
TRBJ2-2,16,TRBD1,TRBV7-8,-,CASSISGTGVTGELFF,TGTGCCAGCAGCATATCCGGGACAGGGGTCACCGGGGAGCTGTTTTTT
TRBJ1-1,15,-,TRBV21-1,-,CASSFFRGRNTEAFF,TGTGCCAGCAGTTTTTTCAGGGGAAGGAACACTGAAGCTTTCTTT
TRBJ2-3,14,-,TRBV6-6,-,CASKLTVSTDTQYF,TGTGCCAGCAAGCTGACAGTTAGCACAGATACGCAGTATTTT
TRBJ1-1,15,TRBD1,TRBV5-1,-,CASSPSNPGQVEAFF,TGCGCCAGCAGTCCGTCCAATCCGGGACAGGTTGAAGCTTTCTTT
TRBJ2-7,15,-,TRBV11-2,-,CASTEGTWGGYEQYF,TGTGCCAGCACCGAAGGCACTTGGGGAGGTTACGAGCAGTACTTC
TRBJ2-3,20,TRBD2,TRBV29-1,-,CSVEKQGLAGDSFSADTQYF,TGCAGCGTTGAAAAGCAGGGGCTAGCGGGGGACAGTTTTTCGGCAGATACGCAGTATTTT
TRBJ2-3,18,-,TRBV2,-,CASMARVIGVSLTDTQYF,TGTGCCAGCATGGCGAGAGTGATAGGGGTATCGCTCACAGATACGCAGTATTTT
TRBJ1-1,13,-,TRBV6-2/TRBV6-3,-,CASSPAGVSEAFF,TGTGCCAGCAGCCCGGCCGGGGTCTCTGAAGCTTTCTTT
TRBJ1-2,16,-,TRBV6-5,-,CASSFRGSPSPYGYTF,TGTGCCAGCAGTTTCAGGGGCTCCCCTTCGCCCTATGGCTACACCTTC
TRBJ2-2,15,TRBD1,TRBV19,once,CASSPRTGVGGELFF,TGTGCCAGTAGTCCCCGGACAGGGGTGGGCGGGGAGCTGTTTTTT
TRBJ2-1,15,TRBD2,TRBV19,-,CASALRLAGYNEQFF,TGTGCCAGTGCCCTCAGGCTAGCGGGGTACAATGAGCAGTTCTTC
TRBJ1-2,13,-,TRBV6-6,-,CASQLGQNYGYTF,TGTGCCAGCCAACTGGGGCAGAACTATGGCTACACCTTC
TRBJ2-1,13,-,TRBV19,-,CASSARASNEQFF,TGTGCCAGTAGTGCCAGGGCGTCCAATGAGCAGTTCTTC
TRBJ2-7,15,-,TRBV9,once,CASSGGQTRYNEQYF,TGTGCCAGCAGCGGCGGACAGACCAGATACAACGAGCAGTACTTC
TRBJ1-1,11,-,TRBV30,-,CAWSVQTEAFF,TGTGCCTGGAGTGTACAAACTGAAGCTTTCTTT
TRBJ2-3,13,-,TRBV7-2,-,CASSLRLTDTQYF,TGTGCCAGCAGCCTTCGACTCACAGATACGCAGTATTTT
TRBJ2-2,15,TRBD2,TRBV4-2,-,CASSPSGAVTGELFF,TGTGCCAGCAGCCCCAGCGGGGCCGTTACCGGGGAGCTGTTTTTT
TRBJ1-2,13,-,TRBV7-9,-,CASSATGPDGYTF,TGTGCCAGCAGCGCAACAGGGCCCGACGGCTACACCTTC
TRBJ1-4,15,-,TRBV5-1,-,CASSMGEARSEKLFF,TGCGCCAGCAGCATGGGAGAAGCCCGGAGTGAAAAACTGTTTTTT
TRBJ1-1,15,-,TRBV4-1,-,CASSQDRAGNTEAFF,TGCGCCAGCAGCCAAGATCGTGCCGGGAACACTGAAGCTTTCTTT
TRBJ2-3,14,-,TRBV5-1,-,CASSLGQNTDTQYF,TGCGCCAGCAGCTTGGGACAGAACACAGATACGCAGTATTTT
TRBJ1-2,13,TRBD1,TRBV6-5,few,CASSPTGGYGYTF,TGTGCCAGCAGCCCCACAGGGGGCTATGGCTACACCTTC
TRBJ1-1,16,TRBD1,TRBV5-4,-,CASSVGQGTVDTEAFF,TGTGCCAGCAGCGTAGGACAGGGGACAGTTGACACTGAAGCTTTCTTT
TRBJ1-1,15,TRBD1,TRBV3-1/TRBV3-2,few,CASSRGQLMNTEAFF,TGTGCCAGCAGCCGGGGACAGCTTATGAACACTGAAGCTTTCTTT
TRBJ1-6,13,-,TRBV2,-,CASSDPGDSPLHF,TGTGCCAGCAGTGACCCAGGTGATTCACCCCTCCACTTT
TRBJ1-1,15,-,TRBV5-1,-,CASSLVAGGEGPAFF,TGCGCCAGCAGCTTGGTAGCGGGGGGCGAAGGTCCGGCTTTCTTT
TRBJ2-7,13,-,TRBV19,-,CASSWGRRYEQYF,TGTGCCAGTAGTTGGGGGAGGCGGTACGAGCAGTACTTC
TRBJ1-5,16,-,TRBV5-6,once,CASSVGGGAGNQPQHF,TGTGCCAGCAGCGTGGGTGGGGGGGCTGGCAATCAGCCCCAGCATTTT
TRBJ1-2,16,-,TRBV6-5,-,CASSYRISTANYGYTF,TGTGCCAGCAGTTACCGTATATCGACAGCCAACTATGGCTACACCTTC
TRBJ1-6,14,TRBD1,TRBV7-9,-,CASSRGQVEIPLHF,TGTGCCAGCAGCCGCGGACAGGTCGAGATCCCCCTCCACTTT
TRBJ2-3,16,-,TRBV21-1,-,CASSKERRGELDTQYF,TGTGCCAGCAGCAAGGAAAGGCGGGGGGAGTTAGATACGCAGTATTTT
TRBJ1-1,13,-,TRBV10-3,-,CAISESSRPEAFF,TGTGCCATCAGTGAGTCGAGTCGCCCCGAAGCTTTCTTT
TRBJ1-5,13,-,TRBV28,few,CASSLMTKQPQHF,TGTGCCAGCAGTTTAATGACAAAGCAGCCCCAGCATTTT
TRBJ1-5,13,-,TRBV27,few,CASSVQGRQPQHF,TGTGCCAGCAGCGTACAGGGAAGACAGCCCCAGCATTTT
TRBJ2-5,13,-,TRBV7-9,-,CASRSTARETQYF,TGTGCCAGCAGATCGACAGCGAGGGAGACCCAGTACTTC
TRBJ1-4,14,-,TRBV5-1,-,CASTRSGSEEKLFF,TGCGCCAGCACCCGGTCGGGGTCAGAAGAAAAACTGTTTTTT
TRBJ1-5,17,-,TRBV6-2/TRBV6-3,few,CASSYSSPGGVDQPQHF,TGTGCCAGCAGTTACTCGTCCCCGGGAGGGGTGGATCAGCCCCAGCATTTT
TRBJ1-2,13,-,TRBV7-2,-,CASSLGAGYGYTF,TGTGCCAGCAGCTTAGGTGCAGGGTACGGCTACACCTTC
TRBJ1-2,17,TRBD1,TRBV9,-,CASSDRQGAPPPYGYTF,TGTGCCAGCAGCGACAGACAGGGCGCCCCCCCACCCTATGGCTACACCTTC